The 31 T cell receptor beta chains listed next were all sequenced from one sample in a study of blood T cell repertoires in COVID-19. TCRdb keeps only in-frame clones here, not all; method: immunoSEQ multiplex PCR. The sample gives about 150,000 clones, approximately 80% of which show up once; around 3.4% is in the top ten. The sample consisted of peripheral blood. All receptors come from a woman older than 75 with acute or convalescent COVID-19.

V usage is TRBV12-3 or TRBV12-4 and J usage is TRBJ1-2; 7 bases agree with TRBD1. With V trimmed by 6 bases and J by 3 bases, 4 bases remained unmatched. This CDR3 region has 13 residues. In nucleotides, the CDR3 is TGTGCCAGCAGCCCCGACAGGGACTATGGCTACACCTTC. It translates to CASSPDRDYGYTF.

The rearrangement links TRBV7-8 to TRBJ2-1, with TRBD2 matching over 7 bases. The junction had 10 bases not matched to a gene; V was cut back by 5 bases and J by 3 bases. The CDR3 contains 16 residues. Germline-derived CDR1 and CDR2 are SGHVS and FQNEAQ. For the CDR3, the DNA is TGTGCCAGCAGCCTCTCGGGGACTAAACGCTACAATGAGCAGTTCTTC. Translating it yields CASSLSGTKRYNEQFF.

This chain joins TRBV7-2 and TRBJ2-5, with TRBD2 matching 11 bases. Looked up from germline, CDR1 is SGHTA and CDR2 is FQGNSA. V lost 5 bases and J lost 0; bases outside the gene matches: 14. The CDR3 totals 19 residues. The CDR3 DNA reads TGTGCCAGCAGCCCCGTAGCTAGCGGGGGGCCTGAGTACCAAGAGACCCAGTACTTC. It translates to CASSPVASGGPEYQETQYF.

About this clone itself: The same CDR3 arises from other DNA sequences in this sample as well. The V call is TRBV5-1, the J call TRBJ1-4, with D perhaps TRBD1 (5 bases). V was shortened by 0 bases and J by 7 bases, with 7 bases between the two germline ends. This CDR3 comprises 13 residues. Per germline, CDR1 SGHRS and CDR2 YFSETQ. The DNA for the CDR3 is TGCGCCAGCAGCTTGGAAGGGGTTGAAAAACTGTTTTTT. Amino acid sequence: CASSLEGVEKLFF.

This clone showed up just once. This chain joins TRBV27 and TRBJ2-3; D is possibly TRBD1 (6 bases). V lost 5 bases and J 3 bases, leaving 12 bases between the germline ends. The CDR3 length is 14 residues. Germline V gene sequence: CDR1 MNHEY, CDR2 SMNVEV (reference sequence). The CDR3 nucleotides are TGTGCCAGCAGTCCAGGGGTAGGAACAGATACGCAGTATTTT. Translating it yields CASSPGVGTDTQYF.

This clone was seen a few times. This chain connects TRBV30 to TRBJ1-2, with a weak D call TRBD1 (6 bases). Trimming stripped 1 base from V and 0 bases from J, with 15 bases between. CDR1 is GTSNPN, CDR2 SVGIG, per germline (reference sequence). The CDR3 runs 16 residues. CDR3 loop: CAWSAPRGGANYGYTF. The CDR3, as DNA: TGTGCCTGGAGTGCCCCCCGTGGGGGCGCTAACTATGGCTACACCTTC. The entire variable domain, with the rest obtained from reference TRBV30 and TRBJ1-2, is as follows: SQTIHQWPATLVQPVGSPLSLECTVEGTSNPNLYWYRQAAGRGLQLLFYSVGIGQISSEVPQNLSASRPQDRQFILSSKKLLLSDSGFYLCAWSAPRGGANYGYTFGSGTRLTVV.

V and J are TRBV5-6 and TRBJ2-6; 7 bases match TRBD1. Looked up from germline, CDR1 is SGHDT and CDR2 is YYEEEE. V lost 4 bases and J lost 12; bases outside the gene matches: 10. The CDR3 is 14 residues long. The CDR3 loop reads CASSVNRGRSVLTF. The CDR3, as DNA: TGTGCCAGCAGCGTAAACAGGGGCAGGAGCGTCCTGACTTTC.

V and J are TRBV11-2 and TRBJ1-1; 8 bases are a match to TRBD1. Germline CDR1 reads SGHAT; CDR2 reads FQNNGV. This CDR3 spans 15 amino acids. J was trimmed by 1 base and V by 5 bases; bases with no gene match: 6. The CDR3 here is CASSVGQAPNTEAFF. Written as DNA, the CDR3 is TGTGCCAGCAGCGTGGGACAGGCGCCGAACACTGAAGCTTTCTTT.

In this sample, this clone turned up a few times. This sequence joins TRBV6-5 and TRBJ1-2; TRBD1 is a possible D gene (5 bases). Trimming stripped 6 bases from V and 7 bases from J, with 12 bases between. The germline V gene has CDR1 MNHEY and CDR2 SVGAGI. The CDR3 length is 12 residues. The CDR3 protein is CASRPPTGGYTF. In nucleotides, the CDR3 is TGTGCCAGCAGACCCCCTACAGGTGGCTACACCTTC.

The chain combines TRBV19 with TRBJ2-5; TRBD2 might be the D (6 bases). This CDR3 region has 14 residues. Looked up from germline, CDR1 is LNHDA and CDR2 is SQIVND (reference sequence). Trimming took off 4 bases at V and 6 bases at J, with 15 bases between the two ends. The CDR3 protein is CASSTPGGVKTQYF. CDR3 in DNA: TGTGCCAGTAGTACCCCCGGGGGAGTAAAGACCCAGTACTTC.

The sample holds a few counts of this clone. The chain carries TRBV18 and TRBJ1-1, with TRBD1 as a possible D gene (5 bases). Trimming removed 5 bases from V and 2 bases from J, with 15 bases in between. This CDR3 spans 15 amino acids. Germline values: CDR1 KGHSH, CDR2 LQKENI. CDR3 residues: CASSVTQTANTEAFF. CDR3 coding DNA: TGTGCCAGCTCAGTCACCCAGACAGCCAACACTGAAGCTTTCTTT.

The chain joins TRBV18 to TRBJ1-6; 7 bases map to TRBD1. Germline lookup yields CDR1 KGHSH and CDR2 LQKENI. The CDR3 extends over 18 amino acids. V shed 4 bases, J shed 10 bases, and the junction held 19 bases outside the gene matches. As DNA, the CDR3 is TGTGCCAGCTCACTGAACCCCCCCCAAAACAGGGGCGGCTCACCCCTCCACTTT. This translates into CASSLNPPQNRGGSPLHF.

The rearrangement joins TRBV2 to TRBJ1-2, with 10 nucleotides matching TRBD1. The CDR3 sequence is 17 residues long. The germline V gene has CDR1 SNHLY and CDR2 FYNNEI. After removal of 7 bases from V and 4 bases from J, the junction contained 15 bases not matched to a gene. This chain's CDR3 is CASTARGDRGQGYGYTF. The CDR3 DNA is TGTGCCAGCACCGCGAGGGGAGACAGGGGGCAGGGCTATGGCTACACCTTC.

The chain uses TRBV7-2 and TRBJ1-2; D gene uncertain. Germline V gene data show CDR1 as SGHTA and CDR2 as FQGNSA. The CDR3 totals 14 residues. Trimming cost V 1 base and J 8 bases, with 14 bases left between them. CDR3 protein: CASSLVATTSGYTF. The CDR3 DNA sequence: TGTGCCAGCAGCTTAGTGGCCACTACCTCGGGCTACACCTTC.

The J gene is TRBJ2-7, the V gene TRBV5-1, with 9 bases that match TRBD2. V shed 4 bases and J 3 bases; nucleotides not matched to a gene: 14. CDR1 and CDR2 (germline): SGHRS, YFSETQ. CDR3 size: 17 residues. CDR3 in DNA: TGCGCCAGCAGCCCGGCAGCGGGGGGCTATGAATTCTACGAGCAGTACTTC. Amino acids: CASSPAAGGYEFYEQYF.

The V and J genes are TRBV14 and TRBJ2-7; perhaps TRBD1 as D (6 bases). The germline V and J ends were trimmed by 6 bases and 5 bases, with 14 bases remaining between them. The CDR3 contains 13 residues. The germline V gene has CDR1 SGHDN and CDR2 FVKESK. The chain's CDR3 is CASRRTGSHEQYF. In DNA, the CDR3 is TGTGCCAGCAGACGAACAGGGTCCCACGAGCAGTACTTC.

The genes are TRBV19 and TRBJ2-3; D gene unclear. With 8 bases removed from V and 2 bases from J, the gap between germline ends came to 26 bases. Germline V lookup: CDR1 LNHDA, CDR2 SQIVND (reference sequence). CDR3 length equals 18 residues. This CDR3 reads CASSHLTTRLQNTDTQYF. The CDR3 DNA reads as TGTGCCAGTTCCCACCTCACCACGCGGCTACAAAACACAGATACGCAGTATTTT.

The chain carries TRBV19 and TRBJ1-2, with 10 bases fitting TRBD1. The CDR3 is 14 amino acids. Per germline, CDR1 LNHDA and CDR2 SQIVND (reference sequence). V dropped 6 bases and J dropped 8; count of bases not matched to a gene: 9. The CDR3 loop is CASRPGQGNEGYTF. The CDR3 bases are TGTGCCAGTAGACCGGGACAGGGGAATGAAGGCTACACCTTC.

The rearrangement uses TRBV7-3 and TRBJ1-1; weak D call: TRBD1 (6 bases). The V end was cut by 6 bases, the J end by 0 bases, with 14 bases between. Per the germline V gene, CDR1 is SGHTA and CDR2 is FQGTGA. This CDR3 spans 15 amino acids. As DNA, the CDR3 is TGTGCCAGCAGGAAATCTAGGGACATGAACACTGAAGCTTTCTTT. Translating gives CASRKSRDMNTEAFF.

The chain carries TRBV5-1 and TRBJ1-4, with a weak D call TRBD1 (6 bases). V was pared by 4 bases and J by 0 bases, with 16 bases between. This CDR3 has 17 residues. Germline V CDR1 and CDR2: SGHRS, YFSETQ. This CDR3 reads CASSVSPDRTTNEKLFF. Here the CDR3 DNA reads TGCGCCAGCAGCGTATCACCCGACAGGACAACTAATGAAAAACTGTTTTTT.

The V and J genes are TRBV7-8 and TRBJ2-2, with 7 bases lining up with TRBD1. CDR1 is SGHVS, CDR2 FQNEAQ, per germline. V dropped 5 bases and J dropped 3; count of bases not matched to a gene: 6. The CDR3 spans 15 residues. In DNA, the CDR3 is TGTGCCAGCAGCCCCAGGGACAGCTACACCGGGGAGCTGTTTTTT. This gives the protein CASSPRDSYTGELFF.

The chain has TRBV7-9 and TRBJ1-4, with 7 bases matching TRBD1. CDR1 SEHNR and CDR2 FQNEAQ come from the germline V gene (reference sequence). This CDR3 has 15 residues. V was clipped by 2 bases and J by 2 bases; unmatched bases: 2. Here the CDR3 reads CASSLQGVTNEKLFF. CDR3 nucleotide sequence: TGTGCCAGCAGCTTACAGGGGGTTACTAATGAAAAACTGTTTTTT.

This clone was detected only once. The genes are TRBV6-5 and TRBJ2-7; 7 bases are shared with TRBD1. The germline CDR1 and CDR2 sequences are MNHEY and SVGAGI. After removal of 0 bases from V and 6 bases from J, the junction contained 11 bases not matched to a gene. The CDR3 spans 16 residues. The CDR3 DNA is TGTGCCAGCAGTTACTCTCCGACAGGGCCACCCCTCGAGCAGTACTTC. As protein: CASSYSPTGPPLEQYF.

J is TRBJ1-5 and V is TRBV18, with unresolved D. The CDR3 contains 14 residues. CDR1 is KGHSH and CDR2 is LQKENI in the germline V gene. The V and J ends lost 0 bases and 6 bases respectively, with 9 bases between them. For the CDR3, the DNA is TGTGCCAGCTCACCACCGTCCGGGTCTCAGCCCCAGCATTTT. Its translation is CASSPPSGSQPQHF.

This chain links TRBV5-4 with TRBJ2-3, with TRBD1 identical over 12 bases. The CDR3 totals 19 residues. Germline CDR1 is SGHNT and CDR2 is YYREEE (reference sequence). V lost 5 bases and J lost 1; bases outside the gene matches: 14. DNA for the CDR3: TGTGCCAGCAGTGGGTATGGGACAGGGGGCTTGGTTGGCACAGATACGCAGTATTTT. Translated: CASSGYGTGGLVGTDTQYF.

The chain employs TRBV6-5 and TRBJ2-3; 8 nucleotides agree with TRBD2. Trimming at V came to 6 bases and at J to 1 base, leaving 3 bases not matched to a gene. Looked up from germline, CDR1 is MNHEY and CDR2 is SVGAGI. CDR3 length equals 14 residues. CDR3 in amino acids: CASRTAGGTDTQYF. CDR3 DNA: TGTGCCAGCAGGACAGCGGGGGGCACAGATACGCAGTATTTT.

The gene calls are TRBV5-4 and TRBJ2-3, with 10 nucleotides matching TRBD2. The CDR3 is 15 amino acids. Germline assignment: CDR1 SGHNT and CDR2 YYREEE (reference sequence). V trimming: 1 base; J trimming: 2 bases; junction bases outside the gene matches: 1. CDR3 nucleotide sequence: TGTGCCAGCAGCTTGACTAGCGGGGACACAGATACGCAGTATTTT. Amino acid sequence: CASSLTSGDTDTQYF.

The chain joins TRBV29-1 to TRBJ2-7; 8 nucleotides line up with TRBD1. Germline CDR1 reads SQVTM; CDR2 reads ANQGSEA. V lost 6 bases to trimming and J lost 5 bases; unmatched junction nucleotides: 9. This CDR3 contains 13 residues. CDR3 sequence (DNA): TGCAGCGTCAGGACAGGGAATCTTAACGAGCAGTACTTC. This codes for CSVRTGNLNEQYF.

In its sample, this clone was seen once. This sequence joins TRBV7-9 and TRBJ2-3; 7 nucleotides agree with TRBD1. Unmatched junction bases numbered 4, after V lost 2 bases and J lost 5 bases. The CDR3 totals 14 residues. Germline CDR1 SEHNR, CDR2 FQNEAQ (reference sequence). CDR3 in DNA: TGTGCCAGCAGCTTAAGACAGGGAGTAGATACGCAGTATTTT. Translation: CASSLRQGVDTQYF.

V usage is TRBV18 and J usage is TRBJ1-3; D is unresolved. V lost 1 base, J lost 2 bases, and 9 bases lay in between. Germline V CDR1 and CDR2: KGHSH, LQKENI. CDR3 length: 15 amino acids. The CDR3 sequence is CASSPLQSAGNTIYF. The CDR3 DNA follows: TGTGCCAGCTCACCACTACAGTCAGCTGGAAACACCATATATTTT.

This rearrangement joins TRBV18 to TRBJ1-3; no definite D call. CDR1 KGHSH and CDR2 LQKENI come from the germline V gene. Trimming stripped 3 bases from V and 0 bases from J, with 12 bases between. This CDR3 is built from 16 residues. This CDR3 is CASSPGNLGSGNTIYF. The CDR3 nucleotides read TGTGCCAGCTCACCCGGTAACCTCGGCTCTGGAAACACCATATATTTT.